Following are 29 T cell receptor beta chains from one sample sequenced in a study of blood T cell repertoires in COVID-19. Assay: immunoSEQ multiplex PCR; the TCRdb copy retains only in-frame clones and omits some. The repertoire holds around 270,000 clones, with around nine tenths as singletons. Sequenced: PBMCs or T cells enriched from blood (not recorded which). The receptors come from a woman in her thirties or forties who had been exposed to COVID-19.

This clone was counted a single time. In nucleotides, the CDR3 is TGCGCCAGCAGCCAAGTAAGGGGCCAAGAGACCCAGTACTTC. The encoded protein is CASSQVRGQETQYF. The chain uses TRBV4-3 and TRBJ2-5; TRBD1 might be the D (5 bases). The germline V gene encodes CDR1 LGHNA and CDR2 YSLEER. The CDR3 length is 14 residues. Trimming stripped 1 base from V and 1 base from J, with 7 bases between.

V usage is TRBV7-3 and J usage is TRBJ2-3; the match to TRBD2 covers 8 bases. V lost 5 bases to trimming and J lost 8 bases; unmatched junction nucleotides: 15. Germline CDR1 and CDR2: SGHTA and FQGTGA. CDR3 size: 16 residues. Written as DNA, the CDR3 is TGTGCCAGCAGCCTCATTACCGCGGGGGGCACGGGTACGCAGTATTTT. It encodes CASSLITAGGTGTQYF.

The rearrangement joins TRBV7-8 to TRBJ1-5; TRBD1 matches 7 bases. J gave up 0 bases and V 3 bases, and 5 bases lay outside the gene matches. Germline V gene sequence: CDR1 SGHVS, CDR2 FQNEAQ. The CDR3 sequence is 16 residues long. In nucleotides, the CDR3 is TGTGCCAGCAGCTTGGGGACAGTGGATAGCAATCAGCCCCAGCATTTT. Its translation is CASSLGTVDSNQPQHF.

The rearrangement joins TRBV11-2 to TRBJ1-1; 9 bases map to TRBD1. The V segment lost 7 bases and the J segment 3 bases; nucleotides outside the gene matches: 6. The CDR3 is 14 residues long. Germline lookup yields CDR1 SGHAT and CDR2 FQNNGV. The DNA for the CDR3 is TGTGCCAGCATCAAGACAGGGGGACACACTGAAGCTTTCTTT. Residues: CASIKTGGHTEAFF.

V is TRBV4-3 and J is TRBJ1-1; D is undetermined. V was cut by 0 bases and J by 4 bases, with 12 bases left in between. Germline-derived CDR1 and CDR2 are LGHNA and YSLEER. There are 15 residues in the CDR3. CDR3 nucleotide sequence: TGCGCCAGCAGCCAAGACCTAGGATTTGTCACTGAAGCTTTCTTT. It translates to CASSQDLGFVTEAFF.

DNA of the CDR3: TGTGCCAGCAGCTTGGGTCAGGGTACCGACTACGAGCAGTACGTC. It translates to CASSLGQGTDYEQYV. The chain has TRBV5-1 and TRBJ2-7; weak D call: TRBD1 (5 bases). This CDR3 comprises 15 residues. Germline V gene lookup returns CDR1 SGHRS and CDR2 YFSETQ.

The chain carries TRBV2 and TRBJ1-4; D is ambiguous. CDR3 length equals 15 residues. The V and J ends lost 2 bases and 0 bases respectively, with 7 bases between them. Germline-derived CDR1 and CDR2 are SNHLY and FYNNEI. The CDR3 loop reads CASSEQGATNEKLFF. CDR3 coding DNA: TGTGCCAGCAGTGAACAAGGAGCAACTAATGAAAAACTGTTTTTT.

This clone was counted once. The chain links TRBV7-9 to TRBJ1-6; D gene uncertain. The CDR3 totals 12 residues. Trimming took 7 bases from V and 8 from J, leaving 9 bases between them. Germline values: CDR1 SEHNR, CDR2 FQNEAQ (reference sequence). The CDR3 region is CASTKRDSPLHF. The CDR3 DNA reads TGTGCCAGCACCAAACGGGATTCACCCCTCCACTTT.

To note about this clone: A junction end diverges from the germline sequence, so it may reflect a read error. The chain is built from TRBV5-1 and TRBJ2-5, with D perhaps matching TRBD2 (7 bases). Germline-derived CDR1 and CDR2 are SGHRS and YFSETQ. The CDR3 has 15 amino acids. CDR3 in amino acids: CASSSEGGRRETQYF. The CDR3 DNA follows: TGTGCCAGCAGCTCCGAGGGGGGGCGAAGAGAGACCCAGTACTTC.

The chain carries TRBV7-6 and TRBJ1-6; D not resolved. Germline loops: CDR1 SGHVS, CDR2 FNYEAQ. This CDR3 region has 15 residues. V lost 3 bases and J 10 bases, leaving 16 bases between the germline ends. CDR3 protein: CASSLADPRRSPLHF. DNA for the CDR3: TGTGCCAGCAGCTTGGCTGACCCCCGGAGATCACCCCTCCACTTT.

The chain is built from TRBV7-2 and TRBJ1-4; tentative D call: TRBD1 (5 bases). Between the trimmed V and J ends, which lost 1 base and 10 bases, there was a span of 16 bases. Germline V gene sequence: CDR1 SGHTA, CDR2 FQGNSA. There are 15 residues in the CDR3. CDR3 loop: CASSLVTAGGGKLFF. For the CDR3, the DNA is TGTGCCAGCAGCTTAGTAACCGCGGGGGGTGGAAAACTGTTTTTT. The whole variable domain, remainder taken from reference TRBV7-2 and TRBJ1-4, is GAGVSQSPSNKVTEKGKDVELRCDPISGHTALYWYRQSLGQGLEFLIYFQGNSAPDKSGLPSDRFSAERTGGSVSTLTIQRTQQEDSAVYLCASSLVTAGGGKLFFGSGTQLSVL.

The chain uses TRBV11-3 and TRBJ1-1; D gene uncertain. V was shortened by 2 bases and J by 1 base, with 8 bases between the two germline ends. This CDR3 is built from 14 residues. The germline gives CDR1 SGHNT, CDR2 YENEEA. The CDR3 region is CASSLSEQNTEAFF. In DNA, the CDR3 is TGTGCCAGCAGCTTATCCGAGCAGAACACTGAAGCTTTCTTT.

V is TRBV7-2 and J is TRBJ2-1; D is perhaps TRBD2 (5 bases). V was pared by 7 bases and J by 6 bases, with 19 bases between. The germline gives CDR1 SGHTA, CDR2 FQGNSA. CDR3 length: 15 residues. The CDR3 protein is CASTLPGFASNEQFF. CDR3 coding DNA: TGTGCCAGCACACTACCGGGGTTTGCATCCAATGAGCAGTTCTTC.

V is TRBV19 and J is TRBJ2-4, with 7 positions matching TRBD1. Germline lookup yields CDR1 LNHDA and CDR2 SQIVND (reference sequence). The CDR3 is made up of 16 amino acids. Germline trimming cut 2 bases from V and 4 bases from J; bases unmatched to any gene: 8. CDR3 region: CASSIPTGTDKNIQYF. DNA for the CDR3: TGTGCCAGTAGTATACCGACTGGGACAGATAAAAACATTCAGTACTTC.

The V call is TRBV7-8, the J call TRBJ2-7; 9 nucleotides match TRBD2. J gave up 0 bases and V 3 bases, and 15 bases lay outside the gene matches. The CDR3 covers 19 residues. CDR1 SGHVS and CDR2 FQNEAQ come from the germline V gene. The CDR3 DNA is TGTGCCAGCAGCTTCTCAATAGCGGGGGCCAATACTAACTCCTACGAGCAGTACTTC. Translating it yields CASSFSIAGANTNSYEQYF.

This chain connects TRBV11-3 to TRBJ2-1, with D uncertain. V was clipped by 0 bases and J by 0 bases, with 12 bases between them. Germline CDR1 SGHNT, CDR2 YENEEA. The CDR3 is made up of 17 amino acids. The CDR3 coding sequence is TGTGCCAGCAGCTTAGATCTGGGCTACAGCTCCTACAATGAGCAGTTCTTC. As protein: CASSLDLGYSSYNEQFF.

The V and J genes are TRBV11-2 and TRBJ1-2; weak D call: TRBD1 (5 bases). V lost 5 bases and J lost 7, with 14 bases in between. Germline V gene sequence: CDR1 SGHAT, CDR2 FQNNGV. The CDR3 contains 13 residues. This CDR3 reads CASSRQGGRGYTF. The CDR3 DNA reads TGTGCCAGCAGCCGTCAGGGAGGACGTGGCTACACCTTC.

The chain uses TRBV10-3 and TRBJ2-2; maybe TRBD1 (6 bases). The CDR3 has 15 residues. Germline CDR1 is ENHRY and CDR2 is SYGVKD. V was clipped by 6 bases and J by 4 bases, with 15 bases between them. In DNA form, the CDR3 reads TGTGCCATCAGCCAAACAGGGATCTCCACCGGGGAGCTGTTTTTT. Residues: CAISQTGISTGELFF.

The V call is TRBV7-3, the J call TRBJ2-1; tentative D call: TRBD2 (5 bases). This CDR3 is built from 13 residues. Germline V gene lookup returns CDR1 SGHTA and CDR2 FQGTGA. The germline V and J ends were trimmed by 6 bases and 5 bases, with 11 bases remaining between them. CDR3 sequence: CASSREYHNEQFF. Written as DNA, the CDR3 is TGTGCCAGCAGTAGGGAGTACCACAATGAGCAGTTCTTC.

The chain links TRBV20-1 to TRBJ2-3, with no clear D. Trimming shortened V by 3 bases and J by 6 bases, and 7 bases separated the two germline ends. The CDR3 covers 11 residues. Germline CDR1 DFQATT, CDR2 SNEGSKA (reference sequence). The CDR3 reads CSARSTDTQYF. In DNA, the CDR3 is TGCAGTGCTAGGAGTACGGATACGCAGTATTTT.

This chain joins TRBV19 and TRBJ1-5, with 7 bases that match TRBD1. CDR3 length: 15 amino acids. The germline V gene has CDR1 LNHDA and CDR2 SQIVND (reference sequence). V lost 6 bases, J lost 2 bases, and 7 bases stayed unmatched. CDR3 sequence (DNA): TGTGCCAGTAGCCGACAGGGTGGGGGCAATCAGCCCCAGCATTTT. Translation: CASSRQGGGNQPQHF.

The V gene is TRBV27, the J gene TRBJ1-1, with D perhaps TRBD1 (5 bases). V shed 6 bases and J shed 0 bases, with 17 bases lying between them. The CDR3 sequence is 16 residues long. Germline V CDR1 and CDR2: MNHEY, SMNVEV (reference sequence). For the CDR3, the DNA is TGTGCCAGCAGCCCGTGGGAGGGGAACATGAACACTGAAGCTTTCTTT. Protein: CASSPWEGNMNTEAFF.

This clone has only one observation. The CDR3 here is CASGIGGGTEAFF. The DNA of the CDR3 is TGTGCTAGTGGAATCGGGGGTGGCACTGAAGCTTTCTTT. The chain recombines TRBV12-5 with TRBJ1-1; D is possibly TRBD1 (5 bases). The germline V and J ends were trimmed by 6 bases and 4 bases, with 12 bases remaining between them. This CDR3 region has 13 residues. Germline lookup yields CDR1 LGHNT and CDR2 FRNRAP.

V usage is TRBV6-5 and J usage is TRBJ2-7; 10 bases agree with TRBD1. Germline values: CDR1 MNHEY, CDR2 SVGAGI. The CDR3 spans 13 residues. Trimming at V came to 7 bases and at J to 5 bases, leaving 5 bases not matched to a gene. In DNA, the CDR3 is TGTGCCAGCAAGGACGGGACAGGGGACGAGCAGTACTTC. The encoded protein is CASKDGTGDEQYF.

The chain couples TRBV4-2 to TRBJ1-4; D gene ambiguous. CDR3 size: 13 residues. Deletions cut 3 bases from V and 4 bases from J, with 6 bases between. In germline, CDR1 is LGHNA, CDR2 YNFKEQ. This CDR3 reads CASSQGSNEKLFF. In DNA form, the CDR3 reads TGTGCCAGCAGCCAGGGCAGTAATGAAAAACTGTTTTTT.

The chain links TRBV6-5 to TRBJ2-2; 8 nucleotides agree with TRBD2. The germline V gene has CDR1 MNHEY and CDR2 SVGAGI. V lost 4 bases and J lost 4; bases outside the gene matches: 8. The CDR3 has 16 amino acids. The CDR3 spells CASSSPGREVTGELFF. The CDR3, as DNA: TGTGCCAGCAGTTCTCCCGGGAGGGAGGTCACCGGGGAGCTGTTTTTT.

The chain has TRBV5-6 and TRBJ2-2; TRBD1 agrees at 9 bases. This CDR3 has 15 amino acids. Trimming took 4 bases from V and 6 from J; bases not matched to a gene: 7. The germline gives CDR1 SGHDT, CDR2 YYEEEE. CDR3 loop: CASSPGQGWSGELFF. CDR3 DNA: TGTGCCAGCAGCCCGGGACAGGGCTGGTCCGGGGAGCTGTTTTTT.

A remark on this clone: Distinct nucleotide sequences in the sample also encode this CDR3. V is TRBV3-1 (or the pseudogene TRBV3-2) and J is TRBJ1-2; tentatively, D is TRBD1 (5 bases). The germline gives CDR1 LGHDT, CDR2 YNNKEL (reference sequence). This CDR3 is 14 amino acids long. Trimming stripped 0 bases from V and 8 bases from J, with 13 bases between. The CDR3 reads CASSQEGRGRGYTF. In nucleotides, the CDR3 is TGTGCCAGCAGCCAAGAAGGCCGGGGGAGAGGCTACACCTTC.

J is TRBJ1-1 and V is TRBV7-8; 7 bases are shared with TRBD1. Germline lookup yields CDR1 SGHVS and CDR2 FQNEAQ. Trimming removed 5 bases from V and 0 bases from J; junction bases left unmatched: 6. The CDR3 is made up of 15 amino acids. The CDR3 DNA reads as TGTGCCAGCAGCCCCAGGGACAGATTGAACACTGAAGCTTTCTTT. Translating gives CASSPRDRLNTEAFF.